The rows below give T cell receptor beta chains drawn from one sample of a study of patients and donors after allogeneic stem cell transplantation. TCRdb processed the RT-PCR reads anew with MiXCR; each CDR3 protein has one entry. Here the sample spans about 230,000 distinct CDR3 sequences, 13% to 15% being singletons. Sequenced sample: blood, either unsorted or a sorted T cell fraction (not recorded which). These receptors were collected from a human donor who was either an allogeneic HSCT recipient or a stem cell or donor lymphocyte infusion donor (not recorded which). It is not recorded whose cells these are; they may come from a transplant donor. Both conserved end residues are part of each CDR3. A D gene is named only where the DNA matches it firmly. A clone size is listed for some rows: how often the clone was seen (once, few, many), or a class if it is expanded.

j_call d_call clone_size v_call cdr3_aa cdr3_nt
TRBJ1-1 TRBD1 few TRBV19 CASSPQGQSTEAFF TGTGCCAGTAGTCCACAGGGACAGAGCACTGAAGCTTTCTTT
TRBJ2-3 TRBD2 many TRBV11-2 CASSLSLAGLSPSTDTQYF TGTGCCAGCAGCTTGAGTCTAGCGGGCCTCTCCCCTAGCACAGATACGCAGTATTTT
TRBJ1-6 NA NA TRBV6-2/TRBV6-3 CASRVQGTSPLHF TGTGCCAGCAGGGTACAGGGAACTTCACCCCTCCACTTT
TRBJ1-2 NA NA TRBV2 CASTGVRRYGYTF TGTGCCAGTACAGGCGTTCGCCGCTATGGCTACACCTTC
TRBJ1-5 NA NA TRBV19 CASSIGPETILVSNQPQHF TGTGCCAGTAGTATAGGGCCGGAAACAATATTAGTAAGCAATCAGCCCCAGCATTTT
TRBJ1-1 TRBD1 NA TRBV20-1 CSAQRQGAKAEAFF TGCAGTGCTCAACGACAGGGGGCAAAAGCTGAAGCTTTCTTT
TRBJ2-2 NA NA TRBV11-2 CASSLDLMAGPGELFF TGTGCCAGCAGCTTAGATCTGATGGCCGGTCCGGGGGAGCTGTTTTTT
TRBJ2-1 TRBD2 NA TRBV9 CASSALTGTSVNEQFF TGTGCCAGCAGCGCCCTGACCGGGACTAGCGTCAATGAGCAGTTCTTC
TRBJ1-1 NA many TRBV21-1 CASSKVSRRGGRRKAFF TGTGCCAGCAGCAAAGTAAGCCGGAGGGGAGGCAGAAGAAAAGCTTTCTTT
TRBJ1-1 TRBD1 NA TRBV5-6 CASSQLPTGVGTEAFF TGTGCCAGCAGCCAACTACCGACAGGGGTGGGCACTGAAGCTTTCTTT
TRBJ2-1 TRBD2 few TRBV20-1 CSASSQYTSVEQFF TGCAGTGCTAGCTCCCAATATACTAGCGTTGAGCAGTTCTTC
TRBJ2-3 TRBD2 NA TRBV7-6 CASSLDHGGGGQDTQYF TGTGCCAGCAGCTTAGATCATGGCGGGGGGGGCCAGGATACGCAGTATTTT
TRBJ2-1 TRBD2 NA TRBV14 CASSQDLGLAGGEQFF TGTGCCAGCAGCCAAGATCTGGGACTAGCTGGGGGTGAGCAGTTCTTC
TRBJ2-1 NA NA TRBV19 CASTPGVRTYNEQFF TGTGCCAGTACCCCCGGGGTCCGGACCTACAATGAGCAGTTCTTC
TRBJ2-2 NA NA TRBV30 CACNLGAGELFF TGTGCCTGCAATTTAGGGGCCGGGGAGCTGTTTTTT
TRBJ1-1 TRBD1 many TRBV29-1 CSVVPGQGNTEAFF TGCAGCGTTGTACCAGGACAGGGGAACACTGAAGCTTTCTTT
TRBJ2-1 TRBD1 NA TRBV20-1 CSASPGQGVFNEQFF TGCAGTGCTTCTCCGGGACAGGGGGTTTTTAATGAGCAGTTCTTC
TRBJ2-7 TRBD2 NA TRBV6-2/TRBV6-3 CASSYSSTTSGDF TGTGCCAGCAGTTACTCGAGTACGACTAGCGGGGACTTC
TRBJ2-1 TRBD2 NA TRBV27 CASSRSTSGGRNEQFF TGTGCCAGCAGTCGGTCGACTAGCGGGGGTAGGAATGAGCAGTTCTTC
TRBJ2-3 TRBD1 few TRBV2 CASSDRTGRADTQYF TGTGCCAGCAGTGATAGGACAGGACGGGCAGATACGCAGTATTTT
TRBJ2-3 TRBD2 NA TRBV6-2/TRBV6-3 CASSYSSGENTDTQYF TGTGCCAGCAGTTATTCCAGCGGGGAGAACACAGATACGCAGTATTTT